This TCR beta chain was identified during a study of T cells in Graves' hyperthyroidism and ophthalmopathy. Findings and limits, study-wide: Expanded thyroid clonotypes (above 0.001) were mostly also found in blood. With a median lead of 6.5 months before onset, the model predicted ophthalmopathy.

This clonotype was detected many times. Its specificity is unknown. RNA transcripts were the template for amplifying TCR beta CDR3 regions. TCR CDR3 regions were first amplified by RT-PCR with HTBI primers. TCRdb reanalysed the multiplex PCR reads using MiXCR and keeps one entry per CDR3 protein. Among just under 750,000 distinct CDR3 sequences listed, around a third were seen once. Germline CDR1 and CDR2: SGHTA and FQGTGA. Trimming removed 5 bases at V and 1 base at J, with 8 bases between. There are 14 residues in the CDR3. Sequenced: blood. The receptor was derived from a woman between 40 and 55 years old with Graves' hyperthyroidism. The V call is TRBV7-3, the J call TRBJ1-4; D unclear. The CDR3 DNA reads TGTGCCAGCAGCCGTAGTGGAACTAATGAAAAACTGTTTTTT. Translated, it gives CASSRSGTNEKLFF.